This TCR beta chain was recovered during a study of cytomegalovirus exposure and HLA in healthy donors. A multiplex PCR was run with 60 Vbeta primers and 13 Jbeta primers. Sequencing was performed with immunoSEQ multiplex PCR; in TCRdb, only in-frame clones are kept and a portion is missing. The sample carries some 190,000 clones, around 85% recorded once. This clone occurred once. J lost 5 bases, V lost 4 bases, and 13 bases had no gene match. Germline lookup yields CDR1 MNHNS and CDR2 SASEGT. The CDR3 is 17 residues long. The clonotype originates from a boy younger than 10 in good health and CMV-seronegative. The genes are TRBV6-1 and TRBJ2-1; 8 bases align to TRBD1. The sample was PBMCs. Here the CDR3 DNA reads TGTGCCAGCAGTGCGCTCTCCGGGACAGGAGAGAACAATGAGCAGTTCTTC. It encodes CASSALSGTGENNEQFF.